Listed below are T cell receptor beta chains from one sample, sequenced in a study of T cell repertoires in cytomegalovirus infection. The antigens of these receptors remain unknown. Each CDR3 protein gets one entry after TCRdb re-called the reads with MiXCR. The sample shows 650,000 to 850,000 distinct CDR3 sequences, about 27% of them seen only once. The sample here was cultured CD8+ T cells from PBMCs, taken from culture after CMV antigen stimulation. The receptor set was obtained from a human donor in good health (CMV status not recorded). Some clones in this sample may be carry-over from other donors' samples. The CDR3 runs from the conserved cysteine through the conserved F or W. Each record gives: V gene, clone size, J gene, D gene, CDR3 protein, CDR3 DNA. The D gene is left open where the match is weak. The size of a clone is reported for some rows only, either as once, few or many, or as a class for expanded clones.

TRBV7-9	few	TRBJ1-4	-	CASSPSWQGILEKLFF	TGTGCCAGCAGCCCGTCATGGCAGGGAATACTTGAAAAACTGTTTTTT
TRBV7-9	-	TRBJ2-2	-	CASSLAERWRNGELFF	TGTGCCAGCAGCTTAGCGGAGCGATGGAGAAACGGGGAGCTGTTTTTT
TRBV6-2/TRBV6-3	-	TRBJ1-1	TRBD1	CASRAGTGGTRENTEAFF	TGTGCCAGCAGGGCCGGGACAGGGGGCACCAGGGAGAACACTGAAGCTTTCTTT
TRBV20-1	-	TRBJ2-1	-	CSADTSSYNEQFF	TGCAGTGCTGATACTAGTTCCTACAATGAGCAGTTCTTC
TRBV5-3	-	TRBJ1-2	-	CASSFGSGGYGYTF	TGTGCCAGCAGCTTCGGGTCGGGGGGCTATGGCTACACCTTC
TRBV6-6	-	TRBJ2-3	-	CASSYLATPTDTQYF	TGTGCCAGCAGTTACTTGGCTACCCCCACAGATACGCAGTATTTT
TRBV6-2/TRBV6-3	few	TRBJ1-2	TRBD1	CASSYHPGQGTLDNYGYTF	TGTGCCAGCAGTTACCACCCGGGACAGGGAACGCTCGATAACTATGGCTACACCTTC
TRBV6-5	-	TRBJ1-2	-	CASSYLGGSDYGYTF	TGTGCCAGCAGTTACCTTGGGGGTTCGGACTATGGCTACACCTTC
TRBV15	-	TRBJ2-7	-	CATSTSLGTNYEQYF	TGTGCCACCAGCACCTCTCTCGGTACGAACTACGAGCAGTACTTC
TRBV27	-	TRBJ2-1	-	CASSFPGWGNEQFF	TGTGCCAGCAGTTTCCCGGGATGGGGGAATGAGCAGTTCTTC
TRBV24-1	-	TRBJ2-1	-	CATSDYGYEQFF	TGTGCCACCAGTGATTATGGGTATGAGCAGTTCTTC
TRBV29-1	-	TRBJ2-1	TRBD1	CSVRRGQGFNEQFF	TGCAGCGTCCGACGGGGACAGGGTTTCAATGAGCAGTTCTTC
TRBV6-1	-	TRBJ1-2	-	CASGVSPSYGYTF	TGTGCCAGCGGTGTCAGCCCCTCCTATGGCTACACCTTC
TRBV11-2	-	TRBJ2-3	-	CASSLAGRGGDTQYF	TGTGCCAGCAGCTTAGCAGGCAGGGGAGGGGATACGCAGTATTTT
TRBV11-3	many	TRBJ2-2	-	CASSLMSNTGELFF	TGTGCCAGCAGCTTAATGAGTAACACCGGGGAGCTGTTTTTT
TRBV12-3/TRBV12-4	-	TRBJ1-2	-	CASSLVQDVYGYTF	TGTGCCAGCAGTTTAGTACAGGATGTCTATGGCTACACCTTC
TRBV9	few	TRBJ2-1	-	CASSVRGPGPNEQFF	TGTGCCAGCAGCGTCCGGGGACCAGGCCCCAATGAGCAGTTCTTC
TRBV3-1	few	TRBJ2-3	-	CASSQLSGLSTDTQYF	TGTGCCAGCAGCCAATTAAGCGGGTTGAGCACAGATACGCAGTATTTT
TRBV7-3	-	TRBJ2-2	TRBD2	CASSLRGLAGATNTGELFF	TGTGCCAGCAGCTTAAGGGGGCTAGCGGGGGCTACGAACACCGGGGAGCTGTTTTTT
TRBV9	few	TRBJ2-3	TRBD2	CASSVVERGNTDTQYF	TGTGCCAGCAGCGTAGTCGAGCGGGGAAACACAGATACGCAGTATTTT
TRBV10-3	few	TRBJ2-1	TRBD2	CAIRTSGGPTYNEQFF	TGTGCCATCAGGACTAGCGGGGGTCCCACCTACAATGAGCAGTTCTTC
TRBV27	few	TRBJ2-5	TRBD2	CASSWGGSAETQYF	TGTGCCAGCAGCTGGGGGGGTTCGGCGGAGACCCAGTACTTC
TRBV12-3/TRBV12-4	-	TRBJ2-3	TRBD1	CASSPTGGAGTDTQYF	TGTGCCAGCAGTCCTACAGGGGGCGCGGGGACAGATACGCAGTATTTT
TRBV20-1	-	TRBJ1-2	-	CSARDRLGEGYGYTF	TGCAGTGCTAGAGATAGGTTAGGGGAGGGCTATGGCTACACCTTC
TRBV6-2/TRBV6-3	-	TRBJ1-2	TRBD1	CTSSYDRGRSSNYGYTF	TGTACCAGCAGTTACGACAGGGGCCGATCCTCTAACTATGGCTACACCTTC
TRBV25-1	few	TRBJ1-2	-	CASSRGRVLNYGYTF	TGTGCCAGCAGTAGGGGCAGAGTTCTCAACTATGGCTACACCTTC
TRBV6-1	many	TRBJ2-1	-	CASSEAGGGPDNEQFF	TGTGCCAGCAGTGAAGCGGGTGGGGGGCCGGACAATGAGCAGTTCTTC